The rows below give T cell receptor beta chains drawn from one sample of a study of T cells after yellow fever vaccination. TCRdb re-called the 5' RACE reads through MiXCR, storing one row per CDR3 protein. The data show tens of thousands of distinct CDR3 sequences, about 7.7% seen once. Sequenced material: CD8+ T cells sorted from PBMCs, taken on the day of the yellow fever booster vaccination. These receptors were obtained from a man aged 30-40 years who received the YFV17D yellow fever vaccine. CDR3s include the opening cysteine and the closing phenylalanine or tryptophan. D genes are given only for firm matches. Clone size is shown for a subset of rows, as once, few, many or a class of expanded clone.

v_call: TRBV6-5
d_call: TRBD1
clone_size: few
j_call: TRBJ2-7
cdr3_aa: CASSYSPPSMDRISEQYF
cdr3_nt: TGTGCCAGCAGTTACTCTCCCCCTTCGATGGACAGGATCTCCGAGCAGTACTTC

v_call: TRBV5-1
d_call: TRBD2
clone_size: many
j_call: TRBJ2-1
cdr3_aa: CASSPSGEYNEQFF
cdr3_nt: TGCGCCAGCAGCCCTAGCGGGGAGTACAATGAGCAGTTCTTC

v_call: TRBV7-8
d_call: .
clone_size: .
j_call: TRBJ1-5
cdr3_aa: CASSLVDHSNQPQHF
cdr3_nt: TGTGCCAGCAGCTTAGTGGACCATAGCAATCAGCCCCAGCATTTT

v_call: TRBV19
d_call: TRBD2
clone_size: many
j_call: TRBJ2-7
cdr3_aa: CASSMGGNEQYF
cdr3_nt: TGTGCCAGTAGTATGGGAGGGAACGAGCAGTACTTC

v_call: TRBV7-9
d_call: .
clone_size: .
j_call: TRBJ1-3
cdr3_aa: CASSLGSHHSGNTIYF
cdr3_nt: TGTGCCAGCAGCTTAGGATCTCACCACTCTGGAAACACCATATATTTT

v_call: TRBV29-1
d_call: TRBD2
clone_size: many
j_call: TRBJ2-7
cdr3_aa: CSVRTSGYEQYF
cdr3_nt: TGCAGCGTTCGGACTAGCGGCTACGAGCAGTACTTC

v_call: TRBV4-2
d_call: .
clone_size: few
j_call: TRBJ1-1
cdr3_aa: CASSQRAEGTEAFF
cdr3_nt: TGTGCCAGCAGCCAACGGGCAGAGGGGACTGAAGCTTTCTTT

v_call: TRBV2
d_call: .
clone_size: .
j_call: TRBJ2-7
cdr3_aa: CASSEETYEQYF
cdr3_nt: TGTGCCAGCAGTGAAGAAACCTACGAGCAGTACTTC

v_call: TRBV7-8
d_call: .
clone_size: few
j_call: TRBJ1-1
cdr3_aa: CASSLEETEAFF
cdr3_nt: TGTGCCAGCAGCTTAGAGGAAACCGAAGCTTTCTTT

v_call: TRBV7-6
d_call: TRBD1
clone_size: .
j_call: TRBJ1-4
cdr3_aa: CASSPEGEGQLNEKLFF
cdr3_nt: TGTGCCAGCAGCCCAGAGGGGGAGGGACAGCTTAATGAAAAACTGTTTTTT

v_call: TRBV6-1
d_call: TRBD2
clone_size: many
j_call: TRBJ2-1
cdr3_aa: CASNASGRDEQFF
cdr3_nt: TGTGCCAGCAACGCTAGCGGGAGAGATGAGCAGTTCTTC

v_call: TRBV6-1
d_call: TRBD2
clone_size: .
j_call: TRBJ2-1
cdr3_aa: CASSGREGRLDEQFF
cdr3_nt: TGTGCCAGCAGTGGGCGGGAGGGCCGACTTGATGAGCAGTTCTTC

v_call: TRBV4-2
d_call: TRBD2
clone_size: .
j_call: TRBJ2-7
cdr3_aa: CASSQEASGRAANEQYF
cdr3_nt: TGTGCCAGCAGCCAAGAGGCTAGCGGGAGGGCGGCAAACGAGCAGTACTTC

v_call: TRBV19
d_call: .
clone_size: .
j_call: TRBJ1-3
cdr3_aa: CASSETGGPGNTIYF
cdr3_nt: TGTGCCAGTAGCGAGACAGGTGGTCCTGGAAACACCATATATTTT

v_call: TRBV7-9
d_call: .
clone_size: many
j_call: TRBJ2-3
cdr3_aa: CASSPTGALRSTDTQYF
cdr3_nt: TGTGCCAGCAGCCCTACGGGGGCACTACGGAGCACAGATACGCAGTATTTT

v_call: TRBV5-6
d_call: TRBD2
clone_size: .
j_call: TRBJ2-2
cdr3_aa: CACRLAQTGELFF
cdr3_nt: TGTGCCTGCAGACTAGCCCAGACCGGGGAGCTGTTTTTT